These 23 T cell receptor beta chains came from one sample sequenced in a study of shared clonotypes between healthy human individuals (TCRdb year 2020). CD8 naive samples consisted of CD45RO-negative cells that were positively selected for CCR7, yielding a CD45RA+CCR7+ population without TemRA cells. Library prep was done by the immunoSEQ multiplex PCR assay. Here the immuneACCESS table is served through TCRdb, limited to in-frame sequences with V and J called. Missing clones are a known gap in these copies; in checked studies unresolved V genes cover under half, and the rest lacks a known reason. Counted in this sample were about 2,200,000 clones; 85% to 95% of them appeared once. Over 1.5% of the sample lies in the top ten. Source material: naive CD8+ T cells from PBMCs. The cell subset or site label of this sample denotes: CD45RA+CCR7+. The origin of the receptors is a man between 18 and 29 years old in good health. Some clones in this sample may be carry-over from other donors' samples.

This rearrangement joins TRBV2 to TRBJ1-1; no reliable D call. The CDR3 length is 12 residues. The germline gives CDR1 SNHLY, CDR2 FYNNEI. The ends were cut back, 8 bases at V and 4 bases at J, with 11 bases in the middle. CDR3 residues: CASQNVGTEAFF. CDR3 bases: TGTGCCAGCCAAAATGTAGGCACTGAAGCTTTCTTT.

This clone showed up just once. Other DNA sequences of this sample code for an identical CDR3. The CDR3 protein is CASSSSNYEQYF. The CDR3 region has the DNA TGTGCCAGCAGTTCCTCGAACTACGAGCAGTACTTC. This sequence joins TRBV27 and TRBJ2-7; D is unclear. Germline CDR1 MNHEY, CDR2 SMNVEV (reference sequence). The V gene lost 4 bases and the J gene lost 3 bases, with 7 bases spanning the gap. The CDR3 has 12 residues.

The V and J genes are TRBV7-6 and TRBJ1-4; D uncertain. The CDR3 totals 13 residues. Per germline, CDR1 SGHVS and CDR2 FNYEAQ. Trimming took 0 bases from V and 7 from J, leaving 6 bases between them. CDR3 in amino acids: CASSLAASEKLFF. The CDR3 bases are TGTGCCAGCAGCTTAGCAGCCTCTGAAAAACTGTTTTTT.

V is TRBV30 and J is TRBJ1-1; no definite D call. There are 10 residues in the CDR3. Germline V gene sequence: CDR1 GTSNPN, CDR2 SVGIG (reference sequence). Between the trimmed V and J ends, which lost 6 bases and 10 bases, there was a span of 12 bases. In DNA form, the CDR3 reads TGTGCCTGCCTCGGGGTTGGAGCTTTCTTT. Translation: CACLGVGAFF.

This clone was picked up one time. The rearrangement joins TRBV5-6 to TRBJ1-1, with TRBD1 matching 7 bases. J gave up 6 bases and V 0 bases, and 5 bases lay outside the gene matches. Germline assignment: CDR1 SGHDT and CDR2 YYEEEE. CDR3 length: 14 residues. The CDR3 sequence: CASSLESGGAEAFF. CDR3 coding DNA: TGTGCCAGCAGCTTGGAGTCAGGGGGTGCTGAAGCTTTCTTT. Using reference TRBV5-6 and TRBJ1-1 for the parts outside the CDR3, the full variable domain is DAGVTQSPTHLIKTRGQQVTLRCSPKSGHDTVSWYQQALGQGPQFIFQYYEEEERQRGNFPDRFSGHQFPNYSSELNVNALLLGDSALYLCASSLESGGAEAFFGQGTRLTVV.

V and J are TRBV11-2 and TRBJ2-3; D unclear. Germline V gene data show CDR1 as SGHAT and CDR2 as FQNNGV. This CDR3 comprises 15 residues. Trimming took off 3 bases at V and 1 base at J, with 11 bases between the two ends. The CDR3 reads CASSFKRAGTDTQYF. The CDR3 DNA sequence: TGTGCCAGCAGCTTTAAAAGGGCGGGCACAGATACGCAGTATTTT.

This chain's CDR3 is CASSLKETSGTYEQYF. CDR3 nucleotides: TGCGCCAGCAGCCTCAAAGAGACTAGCGGCACCTACGAGCAGTACTTC. This chain connects TRBV4-1 to TRBJ2-7; 9 bases map to TRBD2. This CDR3 has 16 residues. CDR1 MGHRA and CDR2 YSYEKL come from the germline V gene. V shed 4 bases, J shed 2 bases, and the junction held 9 bases outside the gene matches.

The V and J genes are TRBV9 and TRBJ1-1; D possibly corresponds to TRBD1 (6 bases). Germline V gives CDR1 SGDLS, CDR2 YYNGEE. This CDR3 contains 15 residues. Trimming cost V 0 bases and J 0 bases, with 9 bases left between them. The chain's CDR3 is CASSVAGDMNTEAFF. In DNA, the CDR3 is TGTGCCAGCAGCGTAGCTGGGGACATGAACACTGAAGCTTTCTTT.

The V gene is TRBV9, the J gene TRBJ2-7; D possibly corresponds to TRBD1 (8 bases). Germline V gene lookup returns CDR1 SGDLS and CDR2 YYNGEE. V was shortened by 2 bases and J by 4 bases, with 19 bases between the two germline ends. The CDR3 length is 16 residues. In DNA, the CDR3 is TGTGCCAGCAGCGTGAGCGGGACAGGTGTGGGATACGAGCAGTACTTC. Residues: CASSVSGTGVGYEQYF.

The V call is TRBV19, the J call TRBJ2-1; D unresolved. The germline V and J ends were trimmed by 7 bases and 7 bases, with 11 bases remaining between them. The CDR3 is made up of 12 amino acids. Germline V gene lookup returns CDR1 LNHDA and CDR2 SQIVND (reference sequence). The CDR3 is CASTDLINEQFF. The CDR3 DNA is TGTGCCAGTACTGACTTGATTAATGAGCAGTTCTTC.

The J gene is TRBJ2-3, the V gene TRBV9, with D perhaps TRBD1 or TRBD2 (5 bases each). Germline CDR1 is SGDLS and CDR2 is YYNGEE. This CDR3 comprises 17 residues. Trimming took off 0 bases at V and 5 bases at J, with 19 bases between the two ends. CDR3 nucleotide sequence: TGTGCCAGCAGCGTAGGATACGGGCGAGGGGCTGGAGATACGCAGTATTTT. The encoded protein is CASSVGYGRGAGDTQYF.

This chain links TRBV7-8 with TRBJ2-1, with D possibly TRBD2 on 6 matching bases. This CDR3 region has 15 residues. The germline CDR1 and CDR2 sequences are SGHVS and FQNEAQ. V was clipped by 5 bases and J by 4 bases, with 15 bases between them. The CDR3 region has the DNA TGTGCCAGCAGCATTGGGGTAGCGGATTACAATGAGCAGTTCTTC. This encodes CASSIGVADYNEQFF.

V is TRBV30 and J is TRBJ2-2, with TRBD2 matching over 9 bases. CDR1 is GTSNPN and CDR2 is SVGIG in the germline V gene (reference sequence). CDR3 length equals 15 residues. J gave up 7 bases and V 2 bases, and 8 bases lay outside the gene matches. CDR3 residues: CAWSISGSRGGELFF. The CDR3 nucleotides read TGTGCCTGGAGTATTAGCGGGAGCCGCGGCGGGGAGCTGTTTTTT.

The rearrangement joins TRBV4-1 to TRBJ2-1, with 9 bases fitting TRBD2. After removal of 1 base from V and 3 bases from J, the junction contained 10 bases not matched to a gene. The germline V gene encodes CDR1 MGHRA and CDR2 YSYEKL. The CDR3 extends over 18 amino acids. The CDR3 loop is CASSQGSRREGFYNEQFF. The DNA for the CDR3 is TGCGCCAGCAGCCAAGGAAGTCGGCGGGAGGGATTCTACAATGAGCAGTTCTTC.

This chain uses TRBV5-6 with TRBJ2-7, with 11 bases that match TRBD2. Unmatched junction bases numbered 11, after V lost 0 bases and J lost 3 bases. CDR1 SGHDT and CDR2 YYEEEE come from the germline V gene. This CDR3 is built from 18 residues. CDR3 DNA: TGTGCCAGCAGCTTGGGGCTCCCCACTAGCGGGAGTATCTACGAGCAGTACTTC. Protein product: CASSLGLPTSGSIYEQYF.

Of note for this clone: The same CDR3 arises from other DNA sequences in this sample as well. The CDR3 coding sequence is TGTGCCAGCAGCATACCTTATGCCGGGGAGCTGTTTTTT. Encoded protein: CASSIPYAGELFF. The chain couples TRBV7-8 to TRBJ2-2; no reliable D call. CDR3 size: 13 residues. V gave up 5 bases and J gave up 6 bases, with 10 bases separating them. Germline CDR1 reads SGHVS; CDR2 reads FQNEAQ. Full variable domain (missing parts from reference TRBV7-8 and TRBJ2-2): GAGVSQSPRYKVAKRGQDVALRCDPISGHVSLFWYQQALGQGPEFLTYFQNEAQLDKSGLPSDRFFAERPEGSVSTLKIQRTQQEDSAVYLCASSIPYAGELFFGEGSRLTVL.

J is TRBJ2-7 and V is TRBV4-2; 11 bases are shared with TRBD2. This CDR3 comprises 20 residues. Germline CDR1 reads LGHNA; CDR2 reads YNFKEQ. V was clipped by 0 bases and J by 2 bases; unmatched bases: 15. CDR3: CASSQEVNSGRALLTYEQYF. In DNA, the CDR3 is TGTGCCAGCAGCCAAGAAGTCAATAGCGGGAGGGCCCTCTTAACCTACGAGCAGTACTTC.

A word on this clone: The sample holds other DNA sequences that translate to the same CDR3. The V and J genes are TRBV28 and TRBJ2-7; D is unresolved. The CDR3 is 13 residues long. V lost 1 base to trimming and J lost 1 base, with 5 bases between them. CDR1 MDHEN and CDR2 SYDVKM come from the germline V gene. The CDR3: CASSLFSSYEQYF. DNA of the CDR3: TGTGCCAGCAGTTTATTCAGTTCCTACGAGCAGTACTTC.

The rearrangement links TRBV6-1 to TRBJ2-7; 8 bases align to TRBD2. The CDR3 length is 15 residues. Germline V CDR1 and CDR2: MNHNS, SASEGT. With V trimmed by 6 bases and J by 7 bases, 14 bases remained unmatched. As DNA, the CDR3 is TGTGCCAGCAGAGATAGCGGGATGGGTTTGACAGAGCAGTACTTC. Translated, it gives CASRDSGMGLTEQYF.

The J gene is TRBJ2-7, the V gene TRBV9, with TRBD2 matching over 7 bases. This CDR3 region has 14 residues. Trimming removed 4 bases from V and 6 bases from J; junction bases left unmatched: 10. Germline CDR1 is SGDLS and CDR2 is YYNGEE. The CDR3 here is CASSPFGGGFEQYF. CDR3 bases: TGTGCCAGCAGCCCCTTTGGGGGGGGTTTCGAGCAGTACTTC.

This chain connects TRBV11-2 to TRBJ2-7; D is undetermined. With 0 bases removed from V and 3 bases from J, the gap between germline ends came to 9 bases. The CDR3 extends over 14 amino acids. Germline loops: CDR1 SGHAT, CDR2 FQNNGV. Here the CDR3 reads CASSLDLGGYEQYF. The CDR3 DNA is TGTGCCAGCAGCTTAGATCTTGGCGGCTACGAGCAGTACTTC.

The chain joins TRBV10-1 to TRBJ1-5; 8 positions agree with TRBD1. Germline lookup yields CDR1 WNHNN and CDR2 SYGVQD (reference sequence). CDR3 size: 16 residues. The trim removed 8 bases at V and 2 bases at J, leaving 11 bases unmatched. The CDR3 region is CASLKKPGQGNQPQHF. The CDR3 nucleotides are TGCGCCAGCTTAAAGAAACCGGGACAGGGCAATCAGCCCCAGCATTTT.

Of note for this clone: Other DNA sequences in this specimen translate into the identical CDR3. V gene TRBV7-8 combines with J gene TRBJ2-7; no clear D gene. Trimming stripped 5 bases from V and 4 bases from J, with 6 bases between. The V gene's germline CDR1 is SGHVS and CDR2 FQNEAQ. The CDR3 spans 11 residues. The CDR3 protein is CASSPSYEQYF. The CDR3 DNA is TGTGCCAGCAGCCCCTCTTACGAGCAGTACTTC.